This entry concerns a single TCR beta chain. Its antigen is unknown. This record comes from a study of shared clonotypes between healthy human individuals. Study overall: Researchers assigned three CD4 naive, three CD4 memory, two CD8 naive and one CD8 memory plate to each donor.

Clones were read by immunoSEQ multiplex PCR, and TCRdb kept only the in-frame ones, dropping some. The sample shows more than 2,000,000 clones, 85% to 95% of them seen only once. Overall study results and limits: The researchers took only blood, and tissue repertoires probably look different. Shared clonotypes: about 5% naive CD4, around 4% naive CD8, about 2.2% memory CD4, under 0.5% memory CD8.

Recent vaccinations or acute infections were absent in the healthy HIV-negative adult donors. Germline CDR1 and CDR2: MNHEY and SMNVEV (reference sequence). The CDR3 contains 14 residues. J was trimmed by 7 bases and V by 7 bases; bases with no gene match: 8. This chain joins TRBV27 and TRBJ2-7; 12 bases line up with TRBD1. The receptor was derived from a man younger than 35 in good health. Some clones in this sample may be carry-over from other donors' samples. The sequenced material came from naive CD4+ T cells from PBMCs. Subset here: CD45RA+ positively selected. CDR3 sequence: CASIGTGGAREQYF. DNA for the CDR3: TGTGCCAGCATCGGGACAGGGGGCGCGAGGGAGCAGTACTTC.